This entry lists 25 T cell receptor beta chains sequenced from one sample in a study of OX40 agonist ivuxolimab in advanced cancers. Repertoires were generated with immunoSEQ multiplex PCR, while TCRdb's copy carries only in-frame clones and drops some. Found here are 50,000 to 75,000 clones, about four fifths of them singletons; the top ten hold less than 3.5%. The sample in question was CD4+ or CD8+ T cells sorted from blood, obtained in a trial of the OX40 agonist ivuxolimab. Receptors were obtained from an adult with an advanced solid tumor such as melanoma, head and neck, liver or kidney cancer.

This chain links TRBV30 with TRBJ1-1; D is possibly TRBD1 (5 bases). The germline V and J ends were trimmed by 0 bases and 3 bases, with 8 bases remaining between them. There are 13 residues in the CDR3. CDR1 is GTSNPN, CDR2 SVGIG, per germline (reference sequence). CDR3 bases: TGTGCCTGGAGTGTCCAGGGAGACACTGAAGCTTTCTTT. It is translated as CAWSVQGDTEAFF. Filled out from reference TRBV30 and TRBJ1-1, the complete variable domain reads SQTIHQWPATLVQPVGSPLSLECTVEGTSNPNLYWYRQAAGRGLQLLFYSVGIGQISSEVPQNLSASRPQDRQFILSSKKLLLSDSGFYLCAWSVQGDTEAFFGQGTRLTVV.

The chain employs TRBV4-1 and TRBJ1-6; D remains ambiguous. The germline V gene encodes CDR1 MGHRA and CDR2 YSYEKL. The CDR3 runs 13 residues. V lost 6 bases and J lost 8, with 11 bases in between. CDR3 loop: CASRRVPDSPLHF. In DNA form, the CDR3 reads TGCGCCAGCAGGCGGGTACCGGATTCACCCCTCCACTTT.

The chain is built from TRBV5-1 and TRBJ2-5; D is perhaps TRBD1 or TRBD2 (5 bases each). V gave up 4 bases and J gave up 1 base, with 14 bases separating them. This CDR3 is built from 15 residues. Germline values: CDR1 SGHRS, CDR2 YFSETQ. CDR3 residues: CASSAGTGFQETQYF. The DNA of the CDR3 is TGCGCCAGCAGCGCAGGGACGGGTTTCCAAGAGACCCAGTACTTC.

The rearrangement joins TRBV11-3 to TRBJ2-2, with D possibly being TRBD1 or TRBD2 (5 bases each). CDR1 and CDR2 from the germline V gene are SGHNT and YENEEA. The CDR3 is 14 amino acids. V dropped 5 bases and J dropped 1 base, with 8 bases sitting between them. This CDR3 reads CASSRDQNTGELFF. CDR3 sequence (DNA): TGTGCCAGCAGCCGGGACCAGAACACCGGGGAGCTGTTTTTT.

The chain carries TRBV5-1 and TRBJ2-3; D gene unclear. The V and J ends lost 5 bases and 2 bases respectively, with 12 bases between them. The CDR3 extends over 14 amino acids. Germline V gives CDR1 SGHRS, CDR2 YFSETQ. CDR3 in DNA: TGCGCCAGCAGAGAATTAGCCGACACAGATACGCAGTATTTT. It encodes CASRELADTDTQYF.

V usage is TRBV5-4 and J usage is TRBJ2-7; 7 bases are a match to TRBD2. The CDR3 consists of 14 residues. The V gene's germline CDR1 is SGHNT and CDR2 YYREEE (reference sequence). The trim removed 2 bases at V and 6 bases at J, leaving 8 bases unmatched. This chain's CDR3 is CASSFAREASEQYF. CDR3 nucleotides: TGTGCCAGCAGCTTCGCCCGGGAGGCTAGCGAGCAGTACTTC.

This clone was seen more than once but under ten times. The chain links TRBV6-5 to TRBJ1-6; 7 nucleotides agree with TRBD1. V shed 2 bases, J shed 12 bases, and the junction held 4 bases outside the gene matches. Germline-derived CDR1 and CDR2 are MNHEY and SVGAGI. This CDR3 is built from 13 residues. The CDR3 region is CASSYRTGGPLHF. CDR3 nucleotides: TGTGCCAGCAGTTACCGGACAGGAGGACCCCTCCACTTT.

The V call is TRBV5-5, the J call TRBJ1-1; D is undetermined. V was shortened by 3 bases and J by 10 bases, with 13 bases between the two germline ends. CDR1 is SGHKS and CDR2 is YYEKEE in the germline V gene (reference sequence). The CDR3 runs to 12 residues. The CDR3 is CASSWSLTGAFF. In DNA, the CDR3 is TGTGCCAGCAGCTGGAGTCTAACCGGAGCTTTCTTT.

The chain has TRBV2 and TRBJ2-7; a weak D match, TRBD2 (5 bases). Germline CDR1 reads SNHLY; CDR2 reads FYNNEI. The CDR3 has 12 amino acids. Trimming took off 6 bases at V and 3 bases at J, with 9 bases between the two ends. The CDR3 spells CASRDRGYEQYF. The CDR3 nucleotides are TGTGCCAGCAGGGATCGGGGCTACGAGCAGTACTTC.

Comment on this clone: The junction departs from germline at one end; a sequencing error may be responsible. This sample includes further DNA sequences coding for the same CDR3. The chain couples TRBV5-1 to TRBJ2-5, with TRBD2 matching 13 bases. Germline-derived CDR1 and CDR2 are SGHRS and YFSETQ. CDR3 length equals 15 residues. In DNA, the CDR3 is TGCGCCAGTAGCTGGGGACTAGCGGGGCAAGAGACCCAGTACTTC. This codes for CASSWGLAGQETQYF.

This clone has a handful of counts. The V call is TRBV7-9, the J call TRBJ1-3; 7 bases agree with TRBD1. CDR1 and CDR2 (germline): SEHNR, FQNEAQ (reference sequence). CDR3 length: 16 residues. V dropped 4 bases and J dropped 7; count of bases not matched to a gene: 13. For the CDR3, the DNA is TGTGCCAGCAGCTCAGACAGGGCAGAGCGTTGGAACACCATATATTTT. Its translation: CASSSDRAERWNTIYF.

This sequence joins TRBV5-1 and TRBJ2-7; 10 positions agree with TRBD1. CDR1 SGHRS and CDR2 YFSETQ come from the germline V gene. The CDR3 runs 14 residues. The V gene end was trimmed by 2 bases and the J gene end by 5 bases; junction bases not matched to a gene: 4. The CDR3 region is CASSFDRGQNEQYF. DNA of the CDR3: TGCGCCAGCAGCTTCGACAGGGGGCAAAACGAGCAGTACTTC.

This clone was found a few times. The chain has TRBV28 and TRBJ1-2; the D is unclear. V lost 4 bases to trimming and J lost 5 bases, with 14 bases between them. Germline-derived CDR1 and CDR2 are MDHEN and SYDVKM. The CDR3 length is 14 residues. The CDR3, as DNA: TGTGCCAGCAGTTCCCCCCAGGCCGATTATGGCTACACCTTC. It codes for CASSSPQADYGYTF.

The V and J genes are TRBV27 and TRBJ1-4; D call uncertain. The germline V gene has CDR1 MNHEY and CDR2 SMNVEV (reference sequence). Trimming removed 3 bases from V and 5 bases from J, with 10 bases in between. The CDR3 sequence is 14 residues long. The CDR3 spells CASSFSGRNEKLFF. CDR3 nucleotide sequence: TGTGCCAGCAGTTTTTCGGGGAGGAATGAAAAACTGTTTTTT.

The chain is built from TRBV30 and TRBJ2-5; maybe TRBD2 (7 bases). This CDR3 comprises 13 residues. Per germline, CDR1 GTSNPN and CDR2 SVGIG (reference sequence). V gave up 3 bases and J gave up 6 bases, with 14 bases separating them. The DNA of the CDR3 is TGTGCCTGGAGGCGGACCGGGGGGCAGACCCAGTACTTC. Its translation is CAWRRTGGQTQYF. The full variable domain, completed using reference TRBV30 and TRBJ2-5, is SQTIHQWPATLVQPVGSPLSLECTVEGTSNPNLYWYRQAAGRGLQLLFYSVGIGQISSEVPQNLSASRPQDRQFILSSKKLLLSDSGFYLCAWRRTGGQTQYFGPGTRLLVL.

V gene TRBV19 combines with J gene TRBJ1-1; no definite D call. CDR1 is LNHDA, CDR2 SQIVND, per germline (reference sequence). The CDR3 is 13 amino acids. Between the trimmed V and J ends, which lost 5 bases and 0 bases, there was a span of 7 bases. The CDR3 loop reads CASSFSVNTEAFF. Here the CDR3 DNA reads TGTGCCAGTAGTTTTTCAGTGAACACTGAAGCTTTCTTT.

The chain joins TRBV19 to TRBJ2-3; D might be TRBD1 or TRBD2, each matching 5 bases. Germline CDR1 and CDR2: LNHDA and SQIVND (reference sequence). With 5 bases removed from V and 12 bases from J, the gap between germline ends came to 12 bases. This CDR3 spans 11 amino acids. Written as DNA, the CDR3 is TGTGCCAGTAGTTTCACCGGGACCCAGTATTTT. This translates into CASSFTGTQYF.

The chain recombines TRBV11-1 with TRBJ1-1; no definite D call. Trimming removed 6 bases from V and 1 base from J, with 6 bases in between. Germline CDR1 reads SGHAT; CDR2 reads FQDESV (reference sequence). CDR3 length: 12 residues. The CDR3 protein is CASRDTNTEAFF. The CDR3 region has the DNA TGTGCCAGCAGAGACACGAACACTGAAGCTTTCTTT.

The chain couples TRBV5-5 to TRBJ2-2; tentatively, D is TRBD1 or TRBD2 (5 bases each). CDR1 and CDR2 from the germline V gene are SGHKS and YYEKEE (reference sequence). Trimming stripped 5 bases from V and 1 base from J, with 6 bases between. The CDR3 consists of 13 residues. This CDR3 reads CASRRGNTGELFF. CDR3 bases: TGTGCCAGCAGGAGGGGGAACACCGGGGAGCTGTTTTTT.

The gene calls are TRBV28 and TRBJ1-2; 10 positions match TRBD1. The CDR3 sequence is 14 residues long. Trimming cost V 3 bases and J 6 bases; bases outside gene matches: 4. From germline, CDR1 is MDHEN and CDR2 SYDVKM. The CDR3 protein is CASSFDRGRNGYTF. CDR3 in DNA: TGTGCCAGCAGTTTCGACAGGGGGCGGAATGGCTACACCTTC.

The chain links TRBV30 to TRBJ2-2, with 8 positions matching TRBD1. Per germline, CDR1 GTSNPN and CDR2 SVGIG (reference sequence). Trimming cost V 3 bases and J 0 bases; bases outside gene matches: 0. This CDR3 contains 14 residues. This CDR3 is CAWRQGANTGELFF. The CDR3, as DNA: TGTGCCTGGAGACAGGGGGCGAACACCGGGGAGCTGTTTTTT.

This chain uses TRBV29-1 with TRBJ2-7; D remains unclear. This CDR3 region has 13 residues. Trimming took off 4 bases at V and 1 base at J, with 11 bases between the two ends. Germline V gene sequence: CDR1 SQVTM, CDR2 ANQGSEA. CDR3 amino acids: CSVAKSGSYEQYF. In nucleotides, the CDR3 is TGCAGCGTTGCCAAGTCCGGGTCCTACGAGCAGTACTTC.

The rearrangement uses TRBV6-1 and TRBJ2-3, with D possibly being TRBD1 (5 bases). The germline V gene encodes CDR1 MNHNS and CDR2 SASEGT. V lost 3 bases and J 4 bases, leaving 11 bases between the germline ends. The CDR3 consists of 14 residues. The CDR3 DNA sequence: TGTGCCAGCAGTGACAGGGCCATGCCAGATACGCAGTATTTT. Protein: CASSDRAMPDTQYF.

The chain uses TRBV14 and TRBJ2-2, with D hard to call. CDR3 size: 13 residues. In germline, CDR1 is SGHDN, CDR2 FVKESK. The V end was cut by 4 bases, the J end by 3 bases, with 6 bases between. This CDR3 reads CASSPLDTGELFF. The CDR3 region has the DNA TGTGCCAGCAGCCCACTCGACACCGGGGAGCTGTTTTTT.

The V and J genes are TRBV30 and TRBJ1-6; 7 bases agree with TRBD1. This CDR3 is 14 amino acids long. V lost 4 bases to trimming and J lost 5 bases; unmatched junction nucleotides: 5. Germline loops: CDR1 GTSNPN, CDR2 SVGIG (reference sequence). The CDR3 sequence is CAWTRDSNNSPLHF. CDR3 sequence (DNA): TGTGCCTGGACGCGGGACAGTAATAATTCACCCCTCCACTTT.